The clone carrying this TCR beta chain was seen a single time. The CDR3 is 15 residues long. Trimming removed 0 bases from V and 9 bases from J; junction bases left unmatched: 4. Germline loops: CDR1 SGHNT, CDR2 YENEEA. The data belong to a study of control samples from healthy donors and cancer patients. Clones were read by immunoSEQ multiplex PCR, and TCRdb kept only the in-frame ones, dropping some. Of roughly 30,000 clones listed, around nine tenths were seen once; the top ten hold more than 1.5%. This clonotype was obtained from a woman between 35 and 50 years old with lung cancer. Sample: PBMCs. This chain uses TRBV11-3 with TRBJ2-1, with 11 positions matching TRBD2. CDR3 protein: CASSLEGLAGGEQFF. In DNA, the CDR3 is TGTGCCAGCAGCTTAGAGGGGCTAGCGGGGGGTGAGCAGTTCTTC.